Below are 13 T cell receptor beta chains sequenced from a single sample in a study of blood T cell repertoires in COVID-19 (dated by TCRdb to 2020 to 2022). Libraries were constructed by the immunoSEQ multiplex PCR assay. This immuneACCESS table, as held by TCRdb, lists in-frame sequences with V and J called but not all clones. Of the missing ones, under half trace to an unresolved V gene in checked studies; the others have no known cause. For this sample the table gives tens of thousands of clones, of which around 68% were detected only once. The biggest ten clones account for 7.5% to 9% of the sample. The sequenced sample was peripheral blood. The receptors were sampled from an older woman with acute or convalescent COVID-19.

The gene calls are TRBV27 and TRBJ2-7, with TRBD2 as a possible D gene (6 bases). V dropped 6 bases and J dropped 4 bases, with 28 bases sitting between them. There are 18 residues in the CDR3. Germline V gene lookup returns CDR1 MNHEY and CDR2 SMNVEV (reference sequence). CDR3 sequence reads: CASSPRVSGYTGSYEQYF. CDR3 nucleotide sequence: TGTGCCAGCAGCCCTAGGGTTAGCGGTTATACTGGTTCGTACGAGCAGTACTTC.

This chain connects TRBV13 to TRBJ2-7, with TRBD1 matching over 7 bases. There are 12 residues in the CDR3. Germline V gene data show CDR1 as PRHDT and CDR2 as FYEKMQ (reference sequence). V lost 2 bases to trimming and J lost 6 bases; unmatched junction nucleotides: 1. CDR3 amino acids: CASSLPGGEQYF. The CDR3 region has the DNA TGTGCCAGCAGCTTACCAGGGGGCGAGCAGTACTTC.

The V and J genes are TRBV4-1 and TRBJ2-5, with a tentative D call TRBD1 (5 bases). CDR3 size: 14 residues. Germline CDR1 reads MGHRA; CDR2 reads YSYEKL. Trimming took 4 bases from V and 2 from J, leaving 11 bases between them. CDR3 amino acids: CASSRQSLQETQYF. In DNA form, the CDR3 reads TGCGCCAGCAGCCGACAGAGCTTACAAGAGACCCAGTACTTC.

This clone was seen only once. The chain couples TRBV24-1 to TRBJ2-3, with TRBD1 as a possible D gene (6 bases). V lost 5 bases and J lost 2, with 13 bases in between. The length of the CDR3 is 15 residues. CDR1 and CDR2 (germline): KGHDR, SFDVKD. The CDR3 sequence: CATSVTQGLTDTQYF. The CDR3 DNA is TGTGCCACCAGTGTCACACAGGGCCTCACAGATACGCAGTATTTT.

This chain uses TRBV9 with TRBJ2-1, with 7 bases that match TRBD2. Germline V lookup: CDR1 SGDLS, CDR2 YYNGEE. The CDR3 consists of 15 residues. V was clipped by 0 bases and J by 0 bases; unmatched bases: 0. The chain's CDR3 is CASSVAGGSYNEQFF. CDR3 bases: TGTGCCAGCAGCGTAGCGGGGGGCTCCTACAATGAGCAGTTCTTC.

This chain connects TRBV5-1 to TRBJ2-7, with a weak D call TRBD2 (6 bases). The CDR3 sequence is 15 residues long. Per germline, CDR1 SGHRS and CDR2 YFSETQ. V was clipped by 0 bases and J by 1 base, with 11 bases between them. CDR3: CASSLEGRPSYEQYF. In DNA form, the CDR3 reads TGCGCCAGCAGCTTGGAAGGGAGGCCTTCCTACGAGCAGTACTTC. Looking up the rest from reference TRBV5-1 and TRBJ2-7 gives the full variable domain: KAGVTQTPRYLIKTRGQQVTLSCSPISGHRSVSWYQQTPGQGLQFLFEYFSETQRNKGNFPGRFSGRQFSNSRSEMNVSTLELGDSALYLCASSLEGRPSYEQYFGPGTRLTVT.

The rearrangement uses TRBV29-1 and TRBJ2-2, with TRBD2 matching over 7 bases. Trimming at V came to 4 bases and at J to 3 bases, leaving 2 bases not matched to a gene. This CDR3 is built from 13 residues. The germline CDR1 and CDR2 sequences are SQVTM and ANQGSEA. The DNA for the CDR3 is TGCAGCGTTGTGGCGGGGGACACCGGGGAGCTGTTTTTT. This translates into CSVVAGDTGELFF.

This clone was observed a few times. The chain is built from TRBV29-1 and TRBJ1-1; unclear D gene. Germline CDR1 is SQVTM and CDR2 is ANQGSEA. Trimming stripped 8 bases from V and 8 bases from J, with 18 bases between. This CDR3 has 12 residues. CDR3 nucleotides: TGCAGCACGACCTACGGCGCACTAGAAGCTTTCTTT. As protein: CSTTYGALEAFF.

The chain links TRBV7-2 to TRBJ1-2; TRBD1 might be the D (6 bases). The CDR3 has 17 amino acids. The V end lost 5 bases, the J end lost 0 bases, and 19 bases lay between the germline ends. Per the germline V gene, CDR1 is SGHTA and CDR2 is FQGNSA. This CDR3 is CASSRRGGAGANYGYTF. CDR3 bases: TGTGCCAGCAGCAGAAGAGGGGGGGCCGGAGCTAACTATGGCTACACCTTC. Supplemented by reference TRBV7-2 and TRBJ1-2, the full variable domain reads GAGVSQSPSNKVTEKGKDVELRCDPISGHTALYWYRQSLGQGLEFLIYFQGNSAPDKSGLPSDRFSAERTGGSVSTLTIQRTQQEDSAVYLCASSRRGGAGANYGYTFGSGTRLTVV.

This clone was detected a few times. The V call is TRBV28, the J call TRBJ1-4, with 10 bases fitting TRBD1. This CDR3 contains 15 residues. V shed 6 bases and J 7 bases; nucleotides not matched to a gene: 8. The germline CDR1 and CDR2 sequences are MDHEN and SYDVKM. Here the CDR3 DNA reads TGTGCCAGCAGCCCAACCGGGACAGGGGTTGAAAAACTGTTTTTT. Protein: CASSPTGTGVEKLFF. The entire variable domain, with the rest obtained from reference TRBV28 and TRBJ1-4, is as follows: DVKVTQSSRYLVKRTGEKVFLECVQDMDHENMFWYRQDPGLGLRLIYFSYDVKMKEKGDIPEGYSVSREKKERFSLILESASTNQTSMYLCASSPTGTGVEKLFFGSGTQLSVL.

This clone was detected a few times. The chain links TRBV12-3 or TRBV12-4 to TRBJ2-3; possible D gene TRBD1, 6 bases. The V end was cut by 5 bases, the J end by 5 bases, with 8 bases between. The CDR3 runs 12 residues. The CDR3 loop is CASSEQGDTQYF. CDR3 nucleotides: TGTGCCAGCAGTGAACAGGGAGATACGCAGTATTTT.

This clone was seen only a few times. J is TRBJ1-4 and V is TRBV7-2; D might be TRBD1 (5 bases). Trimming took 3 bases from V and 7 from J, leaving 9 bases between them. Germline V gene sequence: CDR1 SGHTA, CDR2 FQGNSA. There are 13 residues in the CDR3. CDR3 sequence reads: CASSLSQGEKLFF. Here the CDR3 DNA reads TGTGCCAGCAGCTTGAGTCAGGGTGAAAAACTGTTTTTT.

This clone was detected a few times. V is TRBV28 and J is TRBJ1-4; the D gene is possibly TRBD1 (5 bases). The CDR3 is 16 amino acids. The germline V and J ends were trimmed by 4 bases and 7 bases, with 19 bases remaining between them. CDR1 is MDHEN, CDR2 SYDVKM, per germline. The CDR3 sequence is CASSWGGGAMSEKLFF. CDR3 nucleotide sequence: TGTGCCAGCAGTTGGGGGGGAGGGGCAATGAGTGAAAAACTGTTTTTT.